Following are 27 T cell receptor beta chains from one sample sequenced in a study of blood T cells in healthy people across ages. Through a sample-barcoded 5' primer and a J-beta primer mix, a second PCR was run for roughly 7 to 11 cycles. TCRdb reprocessed the 5' RACE reads with MiXCR, giving one entry per CDR3 protein. Of approximately 820,000 distinct CDR3 sequences in the sample, under 55% were seen once. Sequenced sample: blood. All receptors come from a man in his fifties or sixties in good health.

Worth noting for this clonotype: This may be a read error, as it is one base from a much larger clone. The V call is TRBV7-2, the J call TRBJ2-7; D may be TRBD1 (5 bases). V lost 5 bases and J 3 bases, leaving 11 bases between the germline ends. The CDR3 is 13 amino acids. The V gene's germline CDR1 is SGHTA and CDR2 FQGNSA. CDR3 sequence (DNA): TGTGCCAGCAGCCAGGACAAGAGCTACGAGCAGTACTTC. It is translated as CASSQDKSYEQYF.

About this clonotype itself: Compared with germline, one end of the junction differs, possibly owing to a read error. The chain employs TRBV7-8 and TRBJ2-7; 8 nucleotides line up with TRBD1. CDR3 length: 16 residues. Germline V gene data show CDR1 as SGHVS and CDR2 as FQNEAQ. CDR3 region: CASSSYRTGSSHEQYF. CDR3 nucleotides: TGTGCCAGCAGTTCCTACAGGACAGGGAGCTCCCACGAGCAGTACTTC.

In its sample, this clonotype was seen a few times. CDR3 loop: CASSFSGINLRETQYF. Written as DNA, the CDR3 is TGTGCCAGCAGCTTCTCAGGGATCAATCTGAGAGAGACCCAGTACTTC. The V and J genes are TRBV7-2 and TRBJ2-5; TRBD1 is a possible D gene (5 bases). The CDR3 is 16 residues long. CDR1 is SGHTA and CDR2 is FQGNSA in the germline V gene. V lost 3 bases to trimming and J lost 4 bases, with 18 bases between them.

This sequence joins TRBV7-2 and TRBJ1-2, with D possibly being TRBD1 (6 bases). The germline gives CDR1 SGHTA, CDR2 FQGNSA. The CDR3 has 15 residues. V lost 9 bases and J 0 bases, leaving 17 bases between the germline ends. The CDR3 spells CASSPRDTANYGYTF. The DNA of the CDR3 is TGTGCCAGTAGCCCCCGGGACACAGCTAACTATGGCTACACCTTC. Based on the CDR3 plus reference TRBV7-2 and TRBJ1-2, the full variable domain is GAGVSQSPSNKVTEKGKDVELRCDPISGHTALYWYRQSLGQGLEFLIYFQGNSAPDKSGLPSDRFSAERTGGSVSTLTIQRTQQEDSAVYLCASSPRDTANYGYTFGSGTRLTVV.

This chain's CDR3 is CASRGLGVAGHEQYF. The CDR3 nucleotides read TGTGCCAGCAGAGGTCTTGGGGTAGCGGGGCATGAGCAGTACTTC. The chain has TRBV6-2 or TRBV6-3 and TRBJ2-5; 8 nucleotides line up with TRBD2. The CDR3 extends over 15 amino acids. Germline CDR1 and CDR2: MNHEY and SVGEGT. The ends lost 6 bases at V and 11 bases at J; junction bases unmatched: 17.

The chain joins TRBV20-1 to TRBJ2-7, with TRBD2 matching 8 bases. The ends lost 5 bases at V and 4 bases at J; junction bases unmatched: 7. Germline V lookup: CDR1 DFQATT, CDR2 SNEGSKA (reference sequence). The CDR3 contains 13 residues. The CDR3 DNA sequence: TGCAGTGCTTCTCAAGGGACTAGGTACGAGCAGTACTTC. Translated, it gives CSASQGTRYEQYF.

This clonotype has more than one count but fewer than ten. The V gene is TRBV27, the J gene TRBJ2-1, with 14 bases fitting TRBD2. The CDR3 is made up of 21 amino acids. J lost 5 bases, V lost 2 bases, and 17 bases had no gene match. Germline assignment: CDR1 MNHEY and CDR2 SMNVEV (reference sequence). The CDR3 reads CASSLGGDSGTSGGTNNEQFF. CDR3 coding DNA: TGTGCCAGCAGTTTAGGGGGGGATTCCGGGACTAGCGGGGGAACGAACAATGAGCAGTTCTTC.

This clonotype turned up a few times. V is TRBV7-2 and J is TRBJ1-5; tentative D call: TRBD1 (6 bases). Germline V gene data show CDR1 as SGHTA and CDR2 as FQGNSA. This CDR3 is 13 amino acids long. The V end lost 5 bases, the J end lost 4 bases, and 9 bases lay between the germline ends. This CDR3 reads CASSVDRNQPQHF. DNA for the CDR3: TGTGCCAGCAGCGTGGACAGAAATCAGCCCCAGCATTTT.

J is TRBJ2-1 and V is TRBV18; 7 bases line up with TRBD1. The J segment lost 3 bases and the V segment lost 4 bases, leaving 9 bases of the junction unmatched. The CDR3 is made up of 16 amino acids. Germline V gene lookup returns CDR1 KGHSH and CDR2 LQKENI. CDR3 coding DNA: TGTGCCAGCTCACTTGACCGACAGGGTTTCTACAATGAGCAGTTCTTC. Its protein is CASSLDRQGFYNEQFF. Looking up the rest from reference TRBV18 and TRBJ2-1 gives the full variable domain: NAGVMQNPRHLVRRRGQEARLRCSPMKGHSHVYWYRQLPEEGLKFMVYLQKENIIDESGMPKERFSAEFPKEGPSILRIQQVVRGDSAAYFCASSLDRQGFYNEQFFGPGTRLTVL.

The V call is TRBV10-2, the J call TRBJ1-5, with D perhaps TRBD1 (6 bases). Germline V gene data show CDR1 as WSHSY and CDR2 as SAAADI. The V and J ends lost 7 bases and 7 bases respectively, with 20 bases between them. This CDR3 has 15 amino acids. DNA for the CDR3: TGCGCCAGCACCCCGACAGGTACCCTCGGGCAGCCCCAGCATTTT. This gives the protein CASTPTGTLGQPQHF.

The chain is built from TRBV12-3 or TRBV12-4 and TRBJ1-1, with TRBD1 identical over 7 bases. With V trimmed by 5 bases and J by 0 bases, 6 bases remained unmatched. The CDR3 totals 15 residues. The CDR3 DNA sequence: TGTGCCAGCAGTCCGAGACAGGGTTTGAACACTGAAGCTTTCTTT. Translation: CASSPRQGLNTEAFF.

The chain is built from TRBV20-1 and TRBJ2-1; D unresolved. There are 12 residues in the CDR3. Trimming pared 0 bases from V and 8 bases from J, leaving 8 bases between. Per the germline V gene, CDR1 is DFQATT and CDR2 is SNEGSKA (reference sequence). This chain's CDR3 is CSARDDWDEQFF. CDR3 coding DNA: TGCAGTGCTAGAGATGATTGGGATGAGCAGTTCTTC.

The rearrangement links TRBV9 to TRBJ1-1; a possible D gene is TRBD1 (6 bases). From germline, CDR1 is SGDLS and CDR2 YYNGEE. The CDR3 has 15 residues. Trimming took 0 bases from V and 4 from J, leaving 13 bases between them. The CDR3: CASSVGGLVSTEAFF. CDR3 coding DNA: TGTGCCAGCAGCGTAGGGGGGCTGGTGAGCACTGAAGCTTTCTTT.

This clonotype was picked up a small number of times. The V call is TRBV6-5, the J call TRBJ1-6; TRBD1 is a possible D gene (6 bases). The V and J ends lost 6 bases and 14 bases respectively, with 14 bases between them. Germline CDR1 and CDR2: MNHEY and SVGAGI. The CDR3 has 12 amino acids. CDR3 bases: TGTGCCAGCAGGAAGACAGGCTCGGCCCTCCACTTT. Translating gives CASRKTGSALHF.

V usage is TRBV6-1 and J usage is TRBJ2-1, with 9 bases that match TRBD2. The germline gives CDR1 MNHNS, CDR2 SASEGT. The V segment lost 4 bases and the J segment 10 bases; nucleotides outside the gene matches: 11. CDR3 length: 15 residues. CDR3 residues: CASSVTASGVYEQFF. The CDR3 nucleotides are TGTGCCAGCAGTGTTACGGCTAGCGGGGTTTACGAGCAGTTCTTC.

There are a few counts of this clonotype. CDR3 coding DNA: TGTGCCATCAGTGAGTCGGTTGGGAACTATGGCTACACCTTC. It specifies CAISESVGNYGYTF. The chain combines TRBV10-3 with TRBJ1-2; D gene uncertain. The V end lost 0 bases, the J end lost 2 bases, and 7 bases lay between the germline ends. The CDR3 length is 14 residues. Germline values: CDR1 ENHRY, CDR2 SYGVKD.

In this sample, this clonotype turned up a few times. V usage is TRBV6-2 or TRBV6-3 and J usage is TRBJ1-2, with D possibly TRBD1 on 6 matching bases. CDR1 MNHEY and CDR2 SVGEGT come from the germline V gene. V lost 5 bases and J lost 8, with 15 bases in between. The CDR3 totals 13 residues. The CDR3 region has the DNA TGTGCCAGCAGTACCCAGACAGGCGGGGGCTACACCTTC. Its translation: CASSTQTGGGYTF.

Details on this clonotype: One end of the junction does not line up with germline, which may come from a read error. The rearrangement joins TRBV9 to TRBJ1-1; D gene unclear. This CDR3 region has 13 residues. Germline loops: CDR1 SGDLS, CDR2 YYNGEE. The CDR3, as DNA: TGTGTCAGCAGCGCGTTTTCGGACCTTGTTCCTTTCTTT. It specifies CVSSAFSDLVPFF.

This chain links TRBV5-1 with TRBJ2-5; TRBD1 aligns across 8 bases. This CDR3 comprises 15 residues. Germline V gives CDR1 SGHRS, CDR2 YFSETQ. Trimming took 4 bases from V and 2 from J; bases not matched to a gene: 7. In nucleotides, the CDR3 is TGCGCCAGCAGCCAAACGACAGGGGAACAAGAGACCCAGTACTTC. Its translation: CASSQTTGEQETQYF.

The V gene is TRBV11-3, the J gene TRBJ2-7; TRBD1 aligns across 10 bases. The CDR3 spans 15 residues. With V trimmed by 6 bases and J by 2 bases, 7 bases remained unmatched. The germline gives CDR1 SGHNT, CDR2 YENEEA. The CDR3: CASSLRGTGAYEQYF. The CDR3 DNA follows: TGTGCCAGCAGTTTGCGAGGGACAGGGGCCTACGAGCAGTACTTC.

The chain combines TRBV20-1 with TRBJ1-2, with TRBD1 matching over 7 bases. V lost 6 bases and J lost 5; bases outside the gene matches: 21. The CDR3 loop spans 17 amino acids. Germline V gene lookup returns CDR1 DFQATT and CDR2 SNEGSKA (reference sequence). The CDR3 DNA sequence: TGCAGTGCCGGGACCCAGGGGGACTTGAGCTTAGTATATGGCTACACCTTC. It encodes CSAGTQGDLSLVYGYTF.

As to this clonotype: One junction end disagrees with the germline gene, perhaps due to a read error. The rearrangement uses TRBV15 and TRBJ1-5, with a tentative D call TRBD1 (6 bases). The CDR3 runs to 15 residues. CDR1 LNHNV and CDR2 YYDKDF come from the germline V gene (reference sequence). The CDR3 DNA sequence: TGTGTCACCAGCAGAGTAGGGGGTGGAAATCAGCCCCAGCATTTT. It translates to CVTSRVGGGNQPQHF. The variable domain in full, with the rest retrieved from reference TRBV15 and TRBJ1-5, is DAMVIQNPRYQVTQFGKPVTLSCSQTLNHNVMYWYQQKSSQAPKLLFHYYDKDFNNEADTPDNFQSRRPNTSFCFLDIRSPGLGDTAMYLCVTSRVGGGNQPQHFGDGTRLSIL.

This clonotype has a handful of counts. The chain carries TRBV12-3 or TRBV12-4 and TRBJ2-5; perhaps TRBD1 as D (5 bases). This CDR3 has 17 residues. V lost 2 bases and J 2 bases, leaving 18 bases between the germline ends. The CDR3 DNA follows: TGTGCCAGCAGTTTATCGGCGTGGGGCGGAGCGCAAGAGACCCAGTACTTC. Translation gives CASSLSAWGGAQETQYF.

The rearrangement links TRBV6-2 or TRBV6-3 to TRBJ2-3, with no clear D. Germline CDR1 and CDR2: MNHEY and SVGEGT. CDR3 length equals 15 residues. V shed 3 bases and J shed 1 base, with 11 bases lying between them. CDR3 in DNA: TGTGCCAGCAGTTATAACAGCCCAGGCACAGATACGCAGTATTTT. Encoded protein: CASSYNSPGTDTQYF.

The CDR3 reads CASSHGGSSSYNEQFF. CDR3 nucleotides: TGTGCCAGCAGCCACGGCGGGAGTAGCTCCTACAATGAGCAGTTCTTC. The V and J genes are TRBV11-2 and TRBJ2-1; 7 bases are shared with TRBD2. J was trimmed by 0 bases and V by 5 bases; bases with no gene match: 7. Germline V lookup: CDR1 SGHAT, CDR2 FQNNGV. The CDR3 sequence is 16 residues long.

The chain carries TRBV20-1 and TRBJ2-1, with 16 bases that match TRBD2. The CDR3 contains 16 residues. Germline V gives CDR1 DFQATT, CDR2 SNEGSKA (reference sequence). The J segment lost 8 bases and the V segment lost 0 bases, leaving 4 bases of the junction unmatched. The CDR3 nucleotides are TGCAGTGCTAGAGATCAGGGGACTAGCGGGGGGGATGAGCAGTTCTTC. This gives the protein CSARDQGTSGGDEQFF.

This clonotype showed up just a few times. The gene calls are TRBV12-3 or TRBV12-4 and TRBJ2-1; tentative D call: TRBD2 (6 bases). The germline V and J ends were trimmed by 5 bases and 4 bases, with 15 bases remaining between them. This CDR3 has 15 amino acids. Here the CDR3 reads CASSTGTGGYNEQFF. Written as DNA, the CDR3 is TGTGCCAGCAGTACCGGGACTGGGGGGTACAATGAGCAGTTCTTC.